A single sample is the source of the 16 T cell receptor beta chains below, sequenced in a study of T cell repertoires in cytomegalovirus infection. Via MiXCR, TCRdb re-called the reads, giving one row per CDR3 protein. The table has about 740,000 distinct CDR3 sequences, 35% seen once. The specimen was PBMCs. Every receptor here comes from a human donor in good health (CMV status not recorded). Some clones in this sample may be carry-over from other donors' samples.

V usage is TRBV12-3 or TRBV12-4 and J usage is TRBJ1-2, with 7 bases aligning to TRBD1. The CDR3 has 13 amino acids. V shed 7 bases and J 8 bases; nucleotides not matched to a gene: 10. CDR3 nucleotide sequence: TGTGCCAGCATTCAGGGGGGAAGAGGCGGCTACACCTTC. Residues: CASIQGGRGGYTF.

With regard to this clonotype: One base away lies a much larger clone, so this may be a sequencing read error. The genes are TRBV7-2 and TRBJ2-5, with D possibly being TRBD1 or TRBD2 (5 bases each). This CDR3 is 14 amino acids long. Looked up from germline, CDR1 is SGHTA and CDR2 is FQGNSA. Trimming removed 4 bases from V and 7 bases from J, with 16 bases in between. As DNA, the CDR3 is TGTGCCAGCAGCTGTGGGGGACCTCAGGGGACCCAGTACTTC. This gives the protein CASSCGGPQGTQYF. Based on the CDR3 plus reference TRBV7-2 and TRBJ2-5, the full variable domain is GAGVSQSPSNKVTEKGKDVELRCDPISGHTALYWYRQSLGQGLEFLIYFQGNSAPDKSGLPSDRFSAERTGGSVSTLTIQRTQQEDSAVYLCASSCGGPQGTQYFGPGTRLLVL.

The chain recombines TRBV6-2 or TRBV6-3 with TRBJ2-1, with D perhaps matching TRBD1 or TRBD2 (6 bases each). The germline gives CDR1 MNHEY, CDR2 SVGEGT. CDR3 size: 16 residues. V shed 7 bases and J shed 4 bases, with 20 bases lying between them. CDR3 amino acids: CASNLRGASRYNEQFF. The CDR3 nucleotides read TGTGCCAGCAACCTGAGGGGGGCTTCCCGATACAATGAGCAGTTCTTC.

The sample holds a few counts of this clonotype. The J gene is TRBJ1-2, the V gene TRBV14; weak D call: TRBD1 (5 bases). V lost 1 base and J lost 5, with 17 bases in between. The CDR3 is 16 residues long. Germline V CDR1 and CDR2: SGHDN, FVKESK. CDR3 in DNA: TGTGCCAGCAGCCAAGGCCCGGATCCTCGGGGGTATGGCTACACCTTC. It is translated as CASSQGPDPRGYGYTF.

With regard to this clonotype: Since no conserved phenylalanine or tryptophan closes the CDR3, a read error is the likely cause. The chain recombines TRBV7-2 with TRBJ2-4; 14 bases map to TRBD2. Germline CDR1 SGHTA, CDR2 FQGNSA. The V and J ends lost 5 bases and 7 bases, in that order; junction bases with no gene match: 7. CDR3 length equals 16 residues. CDR3: CASSPTGTSGGNIQYL. The CDR3 coding sequence is TGTGCCAGCAGCCCAACAGGGACTAGCGGGGGTAACATTCAGTACTTA.

The chain has TRBV6-2 or TRBV6-3 and TRBJ2-5; 8 bases align to TRBD1. The length of the CDR3 is 15 residues. Per germline, CDR1 MNHEY and CDR2 SVGEGT. Germline trimming cut 2 bases from V and 4 bases from J; bases unmatched to any gene: 6. CDR3 amino acids: CASSYTGGWGETQYF. The CDR3 DNA is TGTGCCAGCAGTTACACAGGGGGTTGGGGAGAGACCCAGTACTTC.

V usage is TRBV7-9 and J usage is TRBJ1-1; D uncertain. Germline V gives CDR1 SEHNR, CDR2 FQNEAQ (reference sequence). The CDR3 has 14 amino acids. The V and J ends lost 1 base and 1 base respectively, with 7 bases between them. The CDR3 loop is CASSLEVRNTEAFF. For the CDR3, the DNA is TGTGCCAGCAGCTTAGAAGTGAGGAACACTGAAGCTTTCTTT. Complete variable domain (other parts from reference TRBV7-9 and TRBJ1-1): DTGVSQNPRHKITKRGQNVTFRCDPISEHNRLYWYRQTLGQGPEFLTYFQNEAQLEKSRLLSDRFSAERPKGSFSTLEIQRTEQGDSAMYLCASSLEVRNTEAFFGQGTRLTVV.

This clonotype was seen many times. The rearrangement uses TRBV12-3 or TRBV12-4 and TRBJ2-5, with a weak D call TRBD1 (5 bases). The CDR3 has 16 amino acids. Deletions cut 5 bases from V and 2 bases from J, with 18 bases between. DNA for the CDR3: TGTGCCAGCAGTCCTCTAGTCCCAGACAGACAAGAGACCCAGTACTTC. Its protein is CASSPLVPDRQETQYF.

The rearrangement uses TRBV27 and TRBJ2-1, with D unclear. The CDR3 contains 15 residues. In germline, CDR1 is MNHEY, CDR2 SMNVEV (reference sequence). With 5 bases removed from V and 2 bases from J, the gap between germline ends came to 13 bases. CDR3: CASSPALNPYNEQFF. CDR3 coding DNA: TGTGCCAGCAGTCCTGCCCTTAACCCCTACAATGAGCAGTTCTTC.

The gene calls are TRBV3-1 and TRBJ2-5, with 7 bases lining up with TRBD2. Trimming removed 0 bases from V and 0 bases from J; junction bases left unmatched: 13. The CDR3 sequence is 19 residues long. CDR1 is LGHDT, CDR2 YNNKEL, per germline (reference sequence). The CDR3, as DNA: TGTGCCAGCAGCCAAGATCTCCCGGGGGTAGCGGGTAACCAAGAGACCCAGTACTTC. It specifies CASSQDLPGVAGNQETQYF.

In the case of this clonotype: At one end, the junction sequence differs from germline, possibly due to a read error. The gene calls are TRBV28 and TRBJ2-3; D gene ambiguous. The CDR3 totals 12 residues. CDR1 is MDHEN, CDR2 SYDVKM, per germline. The CDR3 is CASKGGPYTQNF. The CDR3 DNA sequence: TGTGCCAGCAAAGGTGGCCCGTACACGCAGAATTTT. Full variable domain (rest looked up from reference TRBV28 and TRBJ2-3): DVKVTQSSRYLVKRTGEKVFLECVQDMDHENMFWYRQDPGLGLRLIYFSYDVKMKEKGDIPEGYSVSREKKERFSLILESASTNQTSMYLCASKGGPYTQNFGPGTRLTVL.

Only a few counts were recorded for this clonotype. The V gene is TRBV4-2, the J gene TRBJ1-1, with D uncertain. The CDR3 is made up of 11 amino acids. CDR1 and CDR2 from the germline V gene are LGHNA and YNFKEQ. Trimming took 1 base from V and 11 from J, leaving 8 bases between them. CDR3 nucleotide sequence: TGTGCCAGCAGCCAAGGAAGTCGGGCTTTCTTT. Amino acid sequence: CASSQGSRAFF.

This clonotype was found a few times. The J gene is TRBJ1-1, the V gene TRBV28; maybe TRBD1 (6 bases). V was trimmed by 10 bases and J by 0 bases, leaving 15 bases between them. This CDR3 has 14 residues. From germline, CDR1 is MDHEN and CDR2 SYDVKM. The CDR3 protein is CATHGTLMNTEAFF. The CDR3 nucleotides read TGTGCCACCCACGGGACACTCATGAACACTGAAGCTTTCTTT.

This clonotype was found once. V gene TRBV3-1 combines with J gene TRBJ2-7, with D possibly TRBD1 on 5 matching bases. V was pared by 4 bases and J by 10 bases, with 20 bases between. The CDR3 contains 14 residues. Germline values: CDR1 LGHDT, CDR2 YNNKEL (reference sequence). DNA of the CDR3: TGTGCCAGCAGCCGCCGCCCCACAGGCCCCTTACAGTACTTC. It yields the protein CASSRRPTGPLQYF.

The rearrangement uses TRBV29-1 and TRBJ2-2; D not resolved. The V end lost 6 bases, the J end lost 1 base, and 0 bases lay between the germline ends. Germline V gives CDR1 SQVTM, CDR2 ANQGSEA. This CDR3 spans 10 amino acids. For the CDR3, the DNA is TGCAGCGTGAACACCGGGGAGCTGTTTTTT. It yields the protein CSVNTGELFF.

This clonotype appeared many times. The chain combines TRBV12-3 or TRBV12-4 with TRBJ2-4, with a possible D match to TRBD1 (5 bases). The V gene lost 1 base and the J gene lost 2 bases, with 9 bases spanning the gap. The CDR3 has 15 amino acids. The CDR3 spells CASSLGGRTKNIQYF. The CDR3 DNA reads as TGTGCCAGCAGTTTAGGGGGCCGAACCAAAAACATTCAGTACTTC.